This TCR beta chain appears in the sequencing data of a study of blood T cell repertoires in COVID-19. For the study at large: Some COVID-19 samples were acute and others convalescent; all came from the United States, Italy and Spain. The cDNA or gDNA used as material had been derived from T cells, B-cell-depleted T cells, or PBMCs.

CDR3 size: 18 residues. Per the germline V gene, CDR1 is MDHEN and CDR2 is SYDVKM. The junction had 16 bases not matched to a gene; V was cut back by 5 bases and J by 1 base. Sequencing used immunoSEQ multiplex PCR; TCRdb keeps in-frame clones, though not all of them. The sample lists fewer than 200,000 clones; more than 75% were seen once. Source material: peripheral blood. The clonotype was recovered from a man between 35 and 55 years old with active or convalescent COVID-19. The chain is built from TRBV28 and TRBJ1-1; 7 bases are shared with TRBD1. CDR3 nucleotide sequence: TGTGCCAGCAGTCACCACCGGGACAGCGAAGTTCGGAACACTGAAGCTTTCTTT. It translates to CASSHHRDSEVRNTEAFF.